The rows below give T cell receptor beta chains drawn from one sample of a study of regulatory T cells in long-lasting Graves disease. TCRdb reprocessed the multiplex PCR reads via MiXCR and lists one record per CDR3 protein. The sample consists of roughly 420,000 distinct CDR3 sequences, about 16% of them appearing once. The sample also formed part of further work on T cells in Graves' hyperthyroidism and ophthalmopathy.

The sequenced sample was peripheral blood mononuclear cells (PBMCs), obtained at new diagnosis, from a patient treated with antithyroid drugs. These receptors all come from a woman younger than 30 with Graves disease. The conserved cysteine and the conserved F or W are not part of the CDR3 here.

>13|TRBJ1-4|TRBV7-2
ASSAPGDTGKKLF
>16|TRBJ1-2|TRBV20-1
SARGHRDRVTDNYGYT
>10|TRBJ2-1|TRBV10-2
ASSEGGDEQF
>11|TRBJ2-1|TRBV27
ASRALTADEQF
>13|TRBJ2-1|TRBV3-1
ASSQDWTGGNEQF
>13|TRBJ2-2|TRBV18
ASSPQAGNTGELF
>11|TRBJ2-1|TRBV3-1
ASRQQGNNEQF
>13|TRBJ2-1|TRBV5-4
ASNRAGGRTNEQF
>16|TRBJ1-5|TRBV6-2/TRBV6-3
ASSCPPRGQGVGQPQH
>10|TRBJ2-1|TRBV30
AWYRLADEQF
>14|TRBJ1-1|TRBV9
ASSVGAGGRETEAF
>14|TRBJ2-2|TRBV5-6
ASSLVGGGRSGELF
>16|TRBJ1-2|TRBV28
ASKGQWGDSEGNYGYT
>12|TRBJ1-1|TRBV28
ASRPGRWRAEAF
>14|TRBJ2-1|TRBV20-1
SAIDSREFRTNEQF
>13|TRBJ2-7|TRBV28
ASSFSGASSYEQY
>11|TRBJ2-7|TRBV20-1
SAPAANSYEQY
>12|TRBJ2-1|TRBV6-1
ASRVGTEYNEQF
>13|TRBJ2-1|TRBV12-5
ASGPGLAAYNEQF
>13|TRBJ2-7|TRBV3-1
ASSQAPAGNYEQY
>10|TRBJ1-2|TRBV19
ASSRTGSSYT
>11|TRBJ2-7|TRBV18
ASSRTHGYEQY
>12|TRBJ1-1|TRBV30
AWNFGGGGTEAF
>14|TRBJ2-7|TRBV5-1
ASSLGTRRSYYEQY
>10|TRBJ1-1|TRBV28
ASSNPVRVAF
>14|TRBJ1-1|TRBV11-2
ASSSSGGRRNTEAF
>14|TRBJ1-1|TRBV5-1
ASSSRTGGLNTEAF
>13|TRBJ2-1|TRBV7-2
ASGTRGSSYNEQF